The next 5 T cell receptor beta chains were all read from a single sample in a study of human T cells and chemical hapten exposure (dated by TCRdb to the early 2020s). The library was produced with RACE. TCRdb names NextSeq 500 as the instrument used. TCRdb reanalyzed the raw reads on its own, using fastp at Q25 for trimming and MiXCR for clone calling, and kept in-frame beta chains. Entries that share a CDR3 protein sequence are merged under the most common genes and DNA. For this sample there are 180,000 or so distinct CDR3 sequences; roughly 15% appear just once. The biggest ten clones account for about 1.7% of the sample. Interpreted using the paper, the time point label stands for: patch test 1, 2 weeks after DPC sensitization. What this sample's treatment or condition label stands for: therapeutic diphenylcyclopropenone sensitization with weekly scalp DPC. The sample consisted of whole blood, taken in connection with sensitization to the hapten diphenylcyclopropenone (DPC). These TCRs come from a woman aged 25-40 years with alopecia areata. Some clones in this sample may be carry-over from other donors' samples.

Many counts were recorded for this clonotype. The genes are TRBV4-1 and TRBJ1-1; 8 bases are shared with TRBD1. This CDR3 comprises 14 residues. CDR1 and CDR2 (germline): MGHRA, YSYEKL. V lost 1 base, J lost 4 bases, and 2 bases stayed unmatched. The CDR3 nucleotides read TGCGCCAGCAGCCAAGGACAGGGGTCCACTGAAGCTTTCTTT. Amino acid sequence: CASSQGQGSTEAFF.

This clonotype has just a few counts. The chain is built from TRBV6-2 or TRBV6-3 and TRBJ2-7, with D hard to call. This CDR3 spans 12 amino acids. Trimming took off 4 bases at V and 3 bases at J, with 7 bases between the two ends. CDR1 MNHEY and CDR2 SVGEGT come from the germline V gene. The CDR3: CASSFRNYEQYF. The CDR3 DNA follows: TGTGCCAGCAGTTTCCGCAACTACGAGCAGTACTTC.

This clonotype turned up a few times. This chain links TRBV29-1 with TRBJ2-1; TRBD2 agrees at 10 bases. In germline, CDR1 is SQVTM, CDR2 ANQGSEA. This CDR3 is built from 17 residues. The ends lost 3 bases at V and 0 bases at J; junction bases unmatched: 8. The CDR3, as DNA: TGCAGCGTTGAGCTAGCGGGGGCTCCCAGCTCCTACAATGAGCAGTTCTTC. Residues: CSVELAGAPSSYNEQFF.

This clonotype was recorded many times. V usage is TRBV9 and J usage is TRBJ1-1, with unresolved D. This CDR3 region has 14 residues. CDR1 is SGDLS and CDR2 is YYNGEE in the germline V gene. V was shortened by 0 bases and J by 6 bases, with 12 bases between the two germline ends. CDR3: CASSVGGPSAEAFF. CDR3 sequence (DNA): TGTGCCAGCAGCGTAGGAGGTCCCAGCGCTGAAGCTTTCTTT.

The V call is TRBV6-1, the J call TRBJ2-7; TRBD2 matches 13 bases. The CDR3 sequence is 16 residues long. The germline V gene encodes CDR1 MNHNS and CDR2 SASEGT. The V gene end was trimmed by 5 bases and the J gene end by 2 bases; junction bases not matched to a gene: 6. The CDR3 protein is CASSLRTSGRTYEQYF. The DNA for the CDR3 is TGTGCCAGCAGTTTACGGACTAGCGGGAGAACCTACGAGCAGTACTTC.